One sample yielded the 7 T cell receptor beta chains listed below, sequenced in a study of technical replicates of blood from a handful of donors. Data came from immunoSEQ multiplex PCR; TCRdb stores just in-frame clones and leaves some out. The table lists tens of thousands of clones, around nine tenths of them singletons. Sequencing was carried out using T cells isolated from PBMCs. The receptors come from a human donor in good health.

The rearrangement uses TRBV7-8 and TRBJ1-5, with 8 bases aligning to TRBD1. The trim removed 3 bases at V and 7 bases at J, leaving 11 bases unmatched. CDR1 SGHVS and CDR2 FQNEAQ come from the germline V gene. The CDR3 has 16 residues. For the CDR3, the DNA is TGTGCCAGCAGCTTGACTGGACAGGGATACCCCCAGCCCCAGCATTTT. Translating it yields CASSLTGQGYPQPQHF.

V usage is TRBV29-1 and J usage is TRBJ2-1, with 11 bases identical to TRBD2. CDR1 and CDR2 from the germline V gene are SQVTM and ANQGSEA. The CDR3 has 15 amino acids. V lost 4 bases and J lost 9; bases outside the gene matches: 11. DNA of the CDR3: TGCAGCGTTGTGTTAGCGGGAGGGCCCTTCACTGAGCAGTTCTTC. Amino acid sequence: CSVVLAGGPFTEQFF.

The chain couples TRBV5-1 to TRBJ1-1; TRBD1 aligns across 7 bases. CDR3 size: 15 residues. Germline-derived CDR1 and CDR2 are SGHRS and YFSETQ. V dropped 4 bases and J dropped 2; count of bases not matched to a gene: 8. CDR3 region: CASSPGQSYNTEAFF. Written as DNA, the CDR3 is TGCGCCAGCAGCCCGGGACAGTCATATAACACTGAAGCTTTCTTT. Looking up the rest from reference TRBV5-1 and TRBJ1-1 gives the full variable domain: KAGVTQTPRYLIKTRGQQVTLSCSPISGHRSVSWYQQTPGQGLQFLFEYFSETQRNKGNFPGRFSGRQFSNSRSEMNVSTLELGDSALYLCASSPGQSYNTEAFFGQGTRLTVV.

This rearrangement joins TRBV6-5 to TRBJ2-7; TRBD2 aligns across 7 bases. Germline CDR1 is MNHEY and CDR2 is SVGAGI. The CDR3 sequence is 12 residues long. The trim removed 7 bases at V and 2 bases at J, leaving 2 bases unmatched. The CDR3 is CASMAGAYEQYF. The CDR3 DNA sequence: TGTGCCAGCATGGCGGGAGCCTACGAGCAGTACTTC.

In nucleotides, the CDR3 is TGTGCCATCAATGGGGGGGACACTGAAGCTTTCTTT. Its translation is CAINGGDTEAFF. This chain joins TRBV10-3 and TRBJ1-1, with D tentatively TRBD1 (5 bases). Germline loops: CDR1 ENHRY, CDR2 SYGVKD. This CDR3 is 12 amino acids long. Trimming took off 7 bases at V and 3 bases at J, with 9 bases between the two ends.

CDR3 in DNA: TGCGCCAGCAGCTTGGAGGGAGGTACTGTAGGGTATGGCTACACCTTC. It encodes CASSLEGGTVGYGYTF. This sequence joins TRBV5-1 and TRBJ1-2; the D is unclear. This CDR3 is built from 16 residues. Germline values: CDR1 SGHRS, CDR2 YFSETQ. V lost 0 bases, J lost 5 bases, and 17 bases lay in between.

This chain connects TRBV4-2 to TRBJ1-5; D not resolved. Germline V gene sequence: CDR1 LGHNA, CDR2 YNFKEQ. The CDR3 is 18 residues long. V shed 0 bases and J shed 0 bases, with 15 bases lying between them. Here the CDR3 DNA reads TGTGCCAGCAGCCAAGAAGGCTGGACCGACTATAGCAATCAGCCCCAGCATTTT. Translation: CASSQEGWTDYSNQPQHF.